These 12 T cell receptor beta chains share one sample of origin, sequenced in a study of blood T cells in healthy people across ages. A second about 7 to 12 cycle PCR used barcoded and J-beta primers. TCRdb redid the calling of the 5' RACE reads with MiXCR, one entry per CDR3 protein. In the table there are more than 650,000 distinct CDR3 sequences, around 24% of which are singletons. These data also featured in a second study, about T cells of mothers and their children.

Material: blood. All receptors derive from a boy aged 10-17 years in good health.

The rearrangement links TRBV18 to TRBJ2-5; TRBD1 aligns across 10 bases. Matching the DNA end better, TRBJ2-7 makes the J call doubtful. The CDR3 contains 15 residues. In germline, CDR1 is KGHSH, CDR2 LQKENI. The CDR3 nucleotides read TGTGCCAGCTCACCACTCCCGGGACAGGGGAACGAGCAGTACTTC. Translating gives CASSPLPGQGNEQYF.

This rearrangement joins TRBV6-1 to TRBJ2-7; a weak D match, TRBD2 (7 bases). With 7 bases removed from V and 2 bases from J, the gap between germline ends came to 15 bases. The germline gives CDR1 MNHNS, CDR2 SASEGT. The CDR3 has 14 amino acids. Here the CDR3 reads CASKVGGLPYEQYF. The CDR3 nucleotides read TGTGCCAGCAAAGTGGGGGGGCTTCCCTACGAGCAGTACTTC.

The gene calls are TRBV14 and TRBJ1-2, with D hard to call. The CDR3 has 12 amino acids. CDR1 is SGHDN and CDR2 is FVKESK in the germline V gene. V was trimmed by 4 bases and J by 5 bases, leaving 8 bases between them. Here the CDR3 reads CASSRGSYGYTF. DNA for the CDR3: TGTGCCAGCAGCCGGGGTTCATATGGCTACACCTTC.

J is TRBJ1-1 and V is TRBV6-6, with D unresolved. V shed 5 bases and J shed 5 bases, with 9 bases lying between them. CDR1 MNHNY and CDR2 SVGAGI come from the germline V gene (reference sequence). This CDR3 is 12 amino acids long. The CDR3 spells CASSTMGTEAFF. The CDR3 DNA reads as TGTGCCAGCAGTACGATGGGGACTGAAGCTTTCTTT.

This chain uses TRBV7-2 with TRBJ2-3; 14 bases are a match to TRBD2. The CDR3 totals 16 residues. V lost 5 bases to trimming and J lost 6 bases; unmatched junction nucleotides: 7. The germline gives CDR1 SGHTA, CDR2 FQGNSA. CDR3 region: CASSPERTSGGDTQYF. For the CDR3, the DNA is TGTGCCAGCAGCCCCGAACGGACTAGCGGGGGGGATACGCAGTATTTT.

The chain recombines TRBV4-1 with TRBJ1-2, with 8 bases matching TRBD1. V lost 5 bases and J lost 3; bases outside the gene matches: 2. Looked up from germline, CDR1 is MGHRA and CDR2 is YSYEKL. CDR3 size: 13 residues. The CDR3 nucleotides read TGCGCCAGCAGCAAGGACAGGGACTATGGCTACACCTTC. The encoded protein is CASSKDRDYGYTF.

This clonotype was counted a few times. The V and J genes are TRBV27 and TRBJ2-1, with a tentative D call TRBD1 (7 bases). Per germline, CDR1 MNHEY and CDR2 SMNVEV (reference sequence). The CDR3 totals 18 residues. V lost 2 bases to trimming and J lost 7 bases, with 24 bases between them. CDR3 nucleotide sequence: TGTGCCAGCAGTTTACTCCTGAGGAGGGGGCGGAACCGAAATGAGCAGTTCTTC. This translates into CASSLLLRRGRNRNEQFF.

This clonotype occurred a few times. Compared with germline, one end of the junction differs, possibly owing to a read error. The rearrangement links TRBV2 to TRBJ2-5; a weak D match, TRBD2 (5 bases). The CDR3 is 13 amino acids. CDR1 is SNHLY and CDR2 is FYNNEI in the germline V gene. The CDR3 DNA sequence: TGTGCCAGCAGTACTAGACCTCAAGAGACCCAGCACTTC. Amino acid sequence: CASSTRPQETQHF.

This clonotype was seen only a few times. The CDR3 DNA reads TGTGCCAGCAGCCAAGACCCGCCTAGCGGGGGGCTACAAGAGACCCAGTACTTC. Translating gives CASSQDPPSGGLQETQYF. The chain has TRBV3-1 and TRBJ2-5, with 11 bases aligning to TRBD2. V trimming: 0 bases; J trimming: 2 bases; junction bases outside the gene matches: 8. CDR3 length equals 18 residues. CDR1 and CDR2 from the germline V gene are LGHDT and YNNKEL (reference sequence).

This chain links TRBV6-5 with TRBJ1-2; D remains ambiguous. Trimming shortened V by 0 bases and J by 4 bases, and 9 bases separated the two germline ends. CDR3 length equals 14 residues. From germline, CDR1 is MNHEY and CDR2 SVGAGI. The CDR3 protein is CASSYSGNPYGYTF. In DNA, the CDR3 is TGTGCCAGCAGTTACTCTGGGAACCCCTATGGCTACACCTTC.

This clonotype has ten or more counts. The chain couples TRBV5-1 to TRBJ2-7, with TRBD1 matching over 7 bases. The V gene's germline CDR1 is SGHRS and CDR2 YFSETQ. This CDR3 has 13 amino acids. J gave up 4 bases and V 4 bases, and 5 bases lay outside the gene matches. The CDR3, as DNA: TGCGCCAGCAGCCCCGGGGACAGTTACGAGCAGTACTTC. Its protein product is CASSPGDSYEQYF.

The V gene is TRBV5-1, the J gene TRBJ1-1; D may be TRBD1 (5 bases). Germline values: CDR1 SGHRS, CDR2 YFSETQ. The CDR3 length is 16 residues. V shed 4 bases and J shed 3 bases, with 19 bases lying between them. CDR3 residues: CASSLTASGEDTEAFF. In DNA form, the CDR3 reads TGCGCCAGCAGCCTGACAGCTTCGGGGGAAGACACTGAAGCTTTCTTT.